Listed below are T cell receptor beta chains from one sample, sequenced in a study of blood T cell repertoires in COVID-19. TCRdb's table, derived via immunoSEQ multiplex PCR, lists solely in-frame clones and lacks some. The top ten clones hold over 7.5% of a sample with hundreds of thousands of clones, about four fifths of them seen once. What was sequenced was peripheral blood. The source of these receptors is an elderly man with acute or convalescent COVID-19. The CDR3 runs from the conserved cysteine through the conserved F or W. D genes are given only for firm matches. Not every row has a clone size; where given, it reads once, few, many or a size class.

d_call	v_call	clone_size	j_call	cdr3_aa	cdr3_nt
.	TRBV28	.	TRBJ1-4	CASNPGPGFNEKLFF	TGTGCCAGCAATCCTGGACCGGGGTTTAATGAAAAACTGTTTTTT
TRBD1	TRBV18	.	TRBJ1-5	CASSPEEGGVGQPQHF	TGTGCCAGCTCACCGGAGGAAGGGGGCGTGGGTCAGCCCCAGCATTTT
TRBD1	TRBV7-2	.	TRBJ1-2	CASSLDRGPYGYTF	TGTGCCAGCAGCTTAGACAGGGGCCCCTATGGCTACACCTTC
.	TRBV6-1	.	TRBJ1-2	CASSEVRGYTF	TGTGCCAGCAGTGAAGTACGGGGCTACACCTTC
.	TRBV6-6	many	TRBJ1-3	CASDRAIYF	TGTGCCTCCGACCGGGCCATATATTTT
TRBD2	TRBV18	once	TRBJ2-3	CASSQVASGRGTIRTDTQYF	TGTGCCAGCTCACAGGTCGCTAGCGGGAGAGGAACAATACGAACAGATACGCAGTATTTT
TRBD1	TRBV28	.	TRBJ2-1	CASSLTGTASNEQFF	TGTGCCAGCAGTTTAACGGGGACAGCATCCAATGAGCAGTTCTTC
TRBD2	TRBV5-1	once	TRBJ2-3	CASSSVALAAISTDTQYF	TGCGCCAGCAGTTCAGTCGCCCTAGCGGCAATAAGCACAGATACGCAGTATTTT
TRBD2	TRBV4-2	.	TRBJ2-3	CASSLRLAGGHGYSTDTQYF	TGTGCCAGCAGCCTCAGACTAGCGGGAGGACATGGGTATAGCACAGATACGCAGTATTTT
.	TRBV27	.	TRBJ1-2	CASSFSQGLNYGYTF	TGTGCCAGCAGTTTTAGCCAGGGGCTGAACTATGGCTACACCTTC
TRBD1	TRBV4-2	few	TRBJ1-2	CASSQRQGADGYTF	TGTGCCAGCAGCCAAAGACAGGGGGCTGATGGCTACACCTTC
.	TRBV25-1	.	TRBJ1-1	CASAGLGRTEAFF	TGTGCCAGCGCCGGACTTGGGCGCACTGAAGCTTTCTTT
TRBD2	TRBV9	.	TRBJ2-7	CASSVGSTSGRYEQYF	TGTGCCAGCAGCGTAGGGTCGACTAGCGGGCGCTACGAGCAGTACTTC
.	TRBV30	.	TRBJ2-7	CAWSVAGFRVSGIYEQYF	TGTGCCTGGAGTGTAGCAGGGTTTCGGGTATCCGGAATATACGAGCAGTACTTC
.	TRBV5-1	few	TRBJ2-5	CASSLAPGLQETQYF	TGCGCCAGCAGCCTTGCCCCGGGACTCCAAGAGACCCAGTACTTC
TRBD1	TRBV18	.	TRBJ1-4	CASSPGQGSPVFDEKLFF	TGTGCCAGCTCACCAGGACAGGGGAGCCCAGTTTTTGATGAAAAACTGTTTTTT
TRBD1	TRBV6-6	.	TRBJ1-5	CASSLRQGDHQPQHF	TGTGCCAGCAGTCTCAGACAGGGGGATCATCAGCCCCAGCATTTT
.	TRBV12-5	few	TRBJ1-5	CASATDIYSNQPQHF	TGTGCTAGTGCCACAGACATCTATAGCAATCAGCCCCAGCATTTT
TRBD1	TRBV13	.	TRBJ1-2	CASSLEGQGGNYGYTF	TGTGCCAGCAGCTTAGAGGGACAGGGCGGTAACTATGGCTACACCTTC
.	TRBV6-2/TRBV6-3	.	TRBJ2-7	CASSYESLASQPSYF	TGTGCCAGCAGTTACGAAAGTCTTGCTAGTCAACCTTCGTACTTC
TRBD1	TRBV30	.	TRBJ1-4	CAWNQGAVTEKLFF	TGTGCCTGGAATCAGGGGGCGGTGACTGAAAAACTGTTTTTT
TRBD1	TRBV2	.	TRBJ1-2	CASRGDSYNYGYTF	TGTGCCAGCAGGGGGGACAGCTATAACTATGGCTACACCTTC
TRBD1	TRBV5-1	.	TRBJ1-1	CASSLDRGNTEAFF	TGCGCCAGCAGCCTGGACAGGGGGAACACTGAAGCTTTCTTT
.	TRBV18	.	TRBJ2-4	CASSPPQGRDIQYF	TGTGCCAGCTCACCTCCTCAGGGTCGGGACATTCAGTACTTC
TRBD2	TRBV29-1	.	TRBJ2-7	CSVARTSGEWDYEQYF	TGCAGCGTTGCCCGCACTAGCGGTGAATGGGACTACGAGCAGTACTTC
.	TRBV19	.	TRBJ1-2	CASSRDWTPRGYGYTF	TGTGCCAGTAGTCGGGACTGGACTCCCCGGGGCTATGGCTACACCTTC
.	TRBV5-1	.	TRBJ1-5	CASSLWGEDNQPQHF	TGCGCCAGCAGCCTGTGGGGAGAGGACAATCAGCCCCAGCATTTT
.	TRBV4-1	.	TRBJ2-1	CASSDRSGSYNEQFF	TGCGCCAGCAGCGATCGGTCTGGCTCCTACAATGAGCAGTTCTTC
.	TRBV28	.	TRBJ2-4	CASSPGPQASFLAKNIQYF	TGTGCCAGCAGCCCTGGCCCTCAGGCCTCTTTTCTAGCCAAAAACATTCAGTACTTC
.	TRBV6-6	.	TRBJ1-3	CASSTRGLGNTIYF	TGTGCCAGCAGTACCCGGGGACTTGGAAACACCATATATTTT
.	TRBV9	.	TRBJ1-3	CASGSPSGNTIYF	TGTGCCAGCGGGAGCCCCTCTGGAAACACCATATATTTT
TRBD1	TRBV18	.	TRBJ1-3	CASSPGQGGSGNTIYF	TGTGCCAGCTCACCCGGACAGGGCGGATCTGGAAACACCATATATTTT
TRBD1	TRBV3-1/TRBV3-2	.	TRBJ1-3	CASSPRGQGATGNTIYF	TGTGCCAGCAGTCCAAGGGGACAGGGGGCAACTGGAAACACCATATATTTT
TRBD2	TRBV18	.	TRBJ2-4	CASSLRRTRAKNIQYF	TGTGCCAGCTCACTCCGACGGACTAGGGCCAAAAACATTCAGTACTTC
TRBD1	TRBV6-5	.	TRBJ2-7	CASRAGTGTPYEQYF	TGTGCCAGCAGAGCCGGGACAGGGACCCCCTACGAGCAGTACTTC
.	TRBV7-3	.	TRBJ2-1	CASSLSPGVGNEQFF	TGTGCCAGCAGCTTAAGTCCGGGAGTTGGCAATGAGCAGTTCTTC
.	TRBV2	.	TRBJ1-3	CASSVETGRSGNTIYF	TGTGCCAGCAGCGTGGAGACAGGTCGCTCTGGAAACACCATATATTTT
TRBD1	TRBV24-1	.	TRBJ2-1	CATSDHYRDRQYNEQFF	TGTGCCACCAGTGATCACTACCGGGACAGACAATACAATGAGCAGTTCTTC
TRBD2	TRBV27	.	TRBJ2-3	CASRAGVYTDTQYF	TGTGCCAGCAGGGCGGGGGTCTACACAGATACGCAGTATTTT
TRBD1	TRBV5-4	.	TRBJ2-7	CASSRDRGYEQYF	TGTGCCAGCAGCAGGGACAGGGGTTACGAGCAGTACTTC
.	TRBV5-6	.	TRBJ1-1	CASSFRALNTEAFF	TGTGCCAGCAGCTTCAGGGCACTGAACACTGAAGCTTTCTTT
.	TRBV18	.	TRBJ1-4	CASSPLGAAHDSEKLFF	TGTGCCAGCTCACCTCTGGGCGCAGCACATGATAGTGAAAAACTGTTTTTT
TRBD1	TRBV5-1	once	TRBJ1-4	CASSSGTVGEKLFF	TGCGCCAGCAGCTCTGGGACAGTCGGGGAAAAACTGTTTTTT
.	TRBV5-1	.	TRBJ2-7	CASSIGTGPYEQYF	TGCGCCAGCAGCATCGGGACTGGCCCCTACGAGCAGTACTTC
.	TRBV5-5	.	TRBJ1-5	CASSLHSNQPQHF	TGTGCCAGCAGCTTGCATAGCAATCAGCCCCAGCATTTT
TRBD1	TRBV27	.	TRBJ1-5	CASMPRRQGNPLSNQPQHF	TGTGCCAGCATGCCCCGGCGACAGGGCAACCCCCTTAGCAATCAGCCCCAGCATTTT
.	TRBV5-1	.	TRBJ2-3	CASSLAQGTSTDTQYF	TGCGCCAGCAGCTTGGCCCAGGGAACTAGCACAGATACGCAGTATTTT
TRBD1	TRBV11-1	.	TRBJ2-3	CASSLGPGGNPDTQYF	TGTGCCAGCAGCTTAGGTCCAGGGGGTAACCCAGATACGCAGTATTTT
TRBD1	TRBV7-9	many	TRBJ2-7	CASSFGDRAYEQYF	TGTGCCAGCAGCTTTGGGGACAGAGCCTACGAGCAGTACTTC
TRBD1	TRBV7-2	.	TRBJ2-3	CASSPKGTGAFGSTDTQYF	TGTGCCAGCAGCCCAAAGGGGACAGGGGCCTTTGGTAGCACAGATACGCAGTATTTT
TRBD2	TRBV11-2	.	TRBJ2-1	CASSPSGTYNEQFF	TGTGCCAGCAGCCCTAGCGGAACCTACAATGAGCAGTTCTTC
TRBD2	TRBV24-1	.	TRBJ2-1	CATSDPPTSGSYNEQFF	TGTGCCACCAGTGATCCCCCAACTAGCGGGAGCTACAATGAGCAGTTCTTC
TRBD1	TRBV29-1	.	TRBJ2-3	CSVTGTGGSTDTQYF	TGCAGCGTTACCGGGACAGGGGGTAGCACAGATACGCAGTATTTT
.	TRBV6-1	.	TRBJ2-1	CASSEIPGDEQFF	TGTGCCAGCAGTGAGATTCCGGGAGATGAGCAGTTCTTC
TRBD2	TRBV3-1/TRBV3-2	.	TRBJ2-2	CASSPPGGTVSTGELFF	TGTGCCAGCAGCCCACCGGGGGGGACCGTGAGCACCGGGGAGCTGTTTTTT
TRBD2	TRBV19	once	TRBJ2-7	CASSIVLAGAAEQYF	TGTGCCAGTAGTATCGTCCTTGCGGGAGCCGCCGAGCAGTACTTC